This T cell receptor (beta chain) was documented in a study of shared clonotypes between healthy human individuals. Every donor was a Caucasian adult from Nashville, Tennessee. V was pared by 3 bases and J by 4 bases, with 13 bases between. The germline V gene encodes CDR1 MDHEN and CDR2 SYDVKM. This CDR3 is built from 15 residues. Replicate PCRs from sorted subsets contained roughly 200 ng DNA, which is some 29,000 T cell genomes. Sequencing used immunoSEQ multiplex PCR; TCRdb keeps in-frame clones, though not all of them. The sample has some 2,500,000 clones; approximately 93% are singletons. This clone has a single count.

This receptor was identified in a man between 18 and 29 years old in good health. Some clones in this sample may be carry-over from other donors' samples. The sample was naive CD4+ T cells from PBMCs. Subset: CD45RA+ positively selected. The chain employs TRBV28 and TRBJ1-5; D unresolved. The CDR3 loop is CASSFRSTSNQPQHF. The DNA of the CDR3 is TGTGCCAGCAGTTTCCGCTCTACTTCTAATCAGCCCCAGCATTTT.